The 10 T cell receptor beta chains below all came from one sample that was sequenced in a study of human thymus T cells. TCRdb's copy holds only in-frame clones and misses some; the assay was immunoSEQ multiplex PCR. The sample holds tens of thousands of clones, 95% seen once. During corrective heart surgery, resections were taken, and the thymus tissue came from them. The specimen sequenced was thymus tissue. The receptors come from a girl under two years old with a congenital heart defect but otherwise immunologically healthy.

In nucleotides, the CDR3 is TGCGCCAGCACTGGGCTGGGACTAGCGGACTACAATGAGCAGTTCTTC. Protein: CASTGLGLADYNEQFF. The genes are TRBV10-2 and TRBJ2-1, with TRBD2 matching over 11 bases. The CDR3 contains 16 residues. J lost 3 bases, V lost 7 bases, and 8 bases had no gene match. Looked up from germline, CDR1 is WSHSY and CDR2 is SAAADI.

The CDR3 region has the DNA TGTGCCACCCGCCGAGCCAGCCCTTCCTACGAGCAGTACTTC. Translating it yields CATRRASPSYEQYF. The V call is TRBV28, the J call TRBJ2-7; D is undetermined. V lost 10 bases and J 1 base, leaving 17 bases between the germline ends. The germline V gene encodes CDR1 MDHEN and CDR2 SYDVKM. CDR3 size: 14 residues.

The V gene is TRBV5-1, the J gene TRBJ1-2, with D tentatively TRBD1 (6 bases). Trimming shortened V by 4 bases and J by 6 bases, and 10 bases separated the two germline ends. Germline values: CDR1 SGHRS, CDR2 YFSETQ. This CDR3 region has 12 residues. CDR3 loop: CASSTHRDGYTF. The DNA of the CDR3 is TGCGCCAGCAGCACTCACAGGGATGGCTACACCTTC.

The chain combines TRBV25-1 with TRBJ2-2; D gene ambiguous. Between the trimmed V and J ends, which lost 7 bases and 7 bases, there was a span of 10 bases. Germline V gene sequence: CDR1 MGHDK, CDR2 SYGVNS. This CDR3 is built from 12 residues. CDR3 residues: CASKSLGGELFF. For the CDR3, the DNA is TGTGCCAGCAAGTCGTTGGGCGGGGAGCTGTTTTTT.

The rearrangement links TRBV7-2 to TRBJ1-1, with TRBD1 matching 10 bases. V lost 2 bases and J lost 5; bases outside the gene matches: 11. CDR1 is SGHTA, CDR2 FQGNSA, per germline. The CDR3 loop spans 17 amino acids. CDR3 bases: TGTGCCAGCAGCTTATCGGGACAGGGGCTGAGGGAGACTGAAGCTTTCTTT. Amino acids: CASSLSGQGLRETEAFF.

The CDR3 DNA is TGTGCCAGCAGCCAATTCGTGGGGATGGCCAAAAACATTCAGTACTTC. Amino acid sequence: CASSQFVGMAKNIQYF. The rearrangement links TRBV16 to TRBJ2-4; no clear D gene. The CDR3 spans 16 residues. V was cut by 1 base and J by 1 base, with 11 bases left in between. CDR1 and CDR2 from the germline V gene are KGHSY and FQNENV.

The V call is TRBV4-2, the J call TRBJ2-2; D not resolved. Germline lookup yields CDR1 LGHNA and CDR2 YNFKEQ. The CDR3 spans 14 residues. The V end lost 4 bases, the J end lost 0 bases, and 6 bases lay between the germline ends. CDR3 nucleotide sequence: TGTGCCAGCAGCCGGGCTTCGAACACCGGGGAGCTGTTTTTT. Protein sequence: CASSRASNTGELFF.

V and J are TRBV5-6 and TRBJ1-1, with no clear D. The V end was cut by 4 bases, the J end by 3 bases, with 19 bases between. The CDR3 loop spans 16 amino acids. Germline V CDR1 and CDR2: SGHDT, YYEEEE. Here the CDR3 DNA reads TGTGCCAGCAGCGTCGCCATCGGGTCCTACTACACTGAAGCTTTCTTT. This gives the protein CASSVAIGSYYTEAFF.

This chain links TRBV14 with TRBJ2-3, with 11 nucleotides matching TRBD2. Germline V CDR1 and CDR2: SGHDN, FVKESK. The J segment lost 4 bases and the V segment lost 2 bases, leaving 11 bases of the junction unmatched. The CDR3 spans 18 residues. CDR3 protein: CASSQRAASGRRADTQYF. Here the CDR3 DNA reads TGTGCCAGCAGCCAAAGGGCCGCTAGCGGGAGGAGGGCAGATACGCAGTATTTT.

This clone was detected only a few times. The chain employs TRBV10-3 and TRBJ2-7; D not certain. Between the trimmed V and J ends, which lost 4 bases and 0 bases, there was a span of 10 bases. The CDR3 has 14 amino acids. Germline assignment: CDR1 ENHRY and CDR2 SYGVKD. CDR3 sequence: CAISVNSSSYEQYF. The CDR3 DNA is TGTGCCATCAGTGTGAACTCGAGCTCCTACGAGCAGTACTTC.